This T cell receptor beta chain was profiled in a study of blood T cell repertoires in COVID-19. Study details: The United States, Italy and Spain supplied acute and convalescent COVID-19 samples.

The CDR3 covers 16 residues. Looked up from germline, CDR1 is MNHEY and CDR2 is SVGAGI. The trim removed 0 bases at V and 4 bases at J, leaving 8 bases unmatched. Authors' analysis steps: Reference gene primer amplification in the assay estimated nucleated cell counts. The repertoire was sequenced with immunoSEQ multiplex PCR; TCRdb's copy has only in-frame clones and lacks some. That table gives V, J and clone size, and the DNA gave D and trimming. In the table there are approximately 150,000 clones, about 80% of which are singletons. The source of this sequence is a human donor in a cohort sampled during active COVID-19. Sequences were obtained from peripheral blood. V and J are TRBV6-5 and TRBJ2-7; 8 nucleotides line up with TRBD1. The CDR3 DNA follows: TGTGCCAGCAGTTACTCGTGGACAGGGAAAAGTTACGAGCAGTACTTC. Amino acid sequence: CASSYSWTGKSYEQYF.